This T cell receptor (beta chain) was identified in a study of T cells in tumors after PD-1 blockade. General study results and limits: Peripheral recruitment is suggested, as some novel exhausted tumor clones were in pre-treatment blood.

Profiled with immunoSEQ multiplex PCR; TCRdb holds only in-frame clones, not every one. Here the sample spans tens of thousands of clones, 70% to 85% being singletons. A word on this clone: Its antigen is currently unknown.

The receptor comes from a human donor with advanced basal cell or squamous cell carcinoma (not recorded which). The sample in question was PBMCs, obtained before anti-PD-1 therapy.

The CDR3 bases are TGTGCCATCAGTGAGTCAAGGGCCCAAGAGACCCAGTACTTC. This translates into CAISESRAQETQYF. This sequence joins TRBV10-3 and TRBJ2-5; D call uncertain. V was clipped by 0 bases and J by 1 base, with 6 bases between them. The CDR3 covers 14 residues. Germline CDR1 is ENHRY and CDR2 is SYGVKD.